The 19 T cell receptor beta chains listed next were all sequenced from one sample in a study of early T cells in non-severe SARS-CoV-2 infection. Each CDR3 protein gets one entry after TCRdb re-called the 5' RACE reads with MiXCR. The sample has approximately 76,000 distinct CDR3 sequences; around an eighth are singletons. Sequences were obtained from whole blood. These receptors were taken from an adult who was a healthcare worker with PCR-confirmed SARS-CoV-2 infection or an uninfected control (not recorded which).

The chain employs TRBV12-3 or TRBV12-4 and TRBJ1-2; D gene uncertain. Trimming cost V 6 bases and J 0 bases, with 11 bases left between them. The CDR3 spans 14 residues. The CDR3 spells CASSAGPSNYGYTF. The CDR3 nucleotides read TGTGCCAGCAGCGCAGGACCTTCTAACTATGGCTACACCTTC.

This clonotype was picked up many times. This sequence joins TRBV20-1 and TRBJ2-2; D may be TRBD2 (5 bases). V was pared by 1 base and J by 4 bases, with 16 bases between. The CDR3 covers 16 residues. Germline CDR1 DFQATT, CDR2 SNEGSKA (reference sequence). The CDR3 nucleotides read TGCAGTGCTAGAGCTCTAGTAAGCGGTGGCACCGGGGAGCTGTTTTTT. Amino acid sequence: CSARALVSGGTGELFF.

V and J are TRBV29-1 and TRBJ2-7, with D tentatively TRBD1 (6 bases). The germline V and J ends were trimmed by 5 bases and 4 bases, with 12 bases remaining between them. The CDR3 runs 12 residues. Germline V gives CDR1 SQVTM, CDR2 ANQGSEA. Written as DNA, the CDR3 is TGCAGCGTTTTACGCCAGGGGTACGAGCAGTACTTC. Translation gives CSVLRQGYEQYF.

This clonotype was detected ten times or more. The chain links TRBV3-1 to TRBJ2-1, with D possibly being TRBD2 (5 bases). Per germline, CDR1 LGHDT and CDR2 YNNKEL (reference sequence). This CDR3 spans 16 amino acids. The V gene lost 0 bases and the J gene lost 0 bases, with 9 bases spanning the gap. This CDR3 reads CASSQDLARSYNEQFF. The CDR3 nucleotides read TGTGCCAGCAGCCAAGATCTAGCACGCTCCTACAATGAGCAGTTCTTC.

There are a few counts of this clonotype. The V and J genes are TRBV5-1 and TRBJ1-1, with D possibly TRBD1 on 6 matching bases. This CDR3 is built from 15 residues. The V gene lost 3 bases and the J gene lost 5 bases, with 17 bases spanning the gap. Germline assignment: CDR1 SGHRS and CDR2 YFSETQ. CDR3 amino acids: CASSSAGGRGTEAFF. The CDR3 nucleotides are TGCGCCAGCAGCTCGGCGGGGGGGCGAGGGACTGAAGCTTTCTTT. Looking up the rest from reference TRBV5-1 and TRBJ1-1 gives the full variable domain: KAGVTQTPRYLIKTRGQQVTLSCSPISGHRSVSWYQQTPGQGLQFLFEYFSETQRNKGNFPGRFSGRQFSNSRSEMNVSTLELGDSALYLCASSSAGGRGTEAFFGQGTRLTVV.

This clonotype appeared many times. The CDR3 region is CASSLNRVRLNEQYF. The CDR3 DNA follows: TGTGCCAGCAGCCTGAACAGGGTTCGTCTTAACGAGCAGTACTTC. This sequence joins TRBV3-1 and TRBJ2-7; possible D gene TRBD1, 6 bases. Per the germline V gene, CDR1 is LGHDT and CDR2 is YNNKEL (reference sequence). The length of the CDR3 is 15 residues. Trimming stripped 4 bases from V and 5 bases from J, with 18 bases between.

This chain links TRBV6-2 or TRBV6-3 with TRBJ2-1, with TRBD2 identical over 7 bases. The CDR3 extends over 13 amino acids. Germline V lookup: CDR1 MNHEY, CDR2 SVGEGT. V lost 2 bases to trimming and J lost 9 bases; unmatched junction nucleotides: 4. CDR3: CASSYGGDSEQFF. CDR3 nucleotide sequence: TGTGCCAGCAGTTACGGGGGGGACTCTGAGCAGTTCTTC.

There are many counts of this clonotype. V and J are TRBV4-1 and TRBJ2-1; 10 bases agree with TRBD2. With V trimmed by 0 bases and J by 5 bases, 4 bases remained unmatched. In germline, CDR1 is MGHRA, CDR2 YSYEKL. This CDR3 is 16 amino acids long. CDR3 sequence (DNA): TGCGCCAGCAGCCAAGATAGGACTAGCGGAAACAATGAGCAGTTCTTC. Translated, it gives CASSQDRTSGNNEQFF.

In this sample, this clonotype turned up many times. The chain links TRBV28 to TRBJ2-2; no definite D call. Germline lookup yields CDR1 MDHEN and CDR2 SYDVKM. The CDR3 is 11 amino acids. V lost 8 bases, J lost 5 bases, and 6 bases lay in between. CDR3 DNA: TGTGCCAGCCGCTGGACCGGGGAGCTGTTTTTT. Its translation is CASRWTGELFF.

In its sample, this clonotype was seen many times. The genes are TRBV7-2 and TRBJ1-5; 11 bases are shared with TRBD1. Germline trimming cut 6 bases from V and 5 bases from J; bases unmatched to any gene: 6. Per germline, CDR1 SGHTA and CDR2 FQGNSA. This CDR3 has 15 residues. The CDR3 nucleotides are TGTGCCAGCAGGGACCGGGACAGGGGGGATCAGCCCCAGCATTTT. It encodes CASRDRDRGDQPQHF.

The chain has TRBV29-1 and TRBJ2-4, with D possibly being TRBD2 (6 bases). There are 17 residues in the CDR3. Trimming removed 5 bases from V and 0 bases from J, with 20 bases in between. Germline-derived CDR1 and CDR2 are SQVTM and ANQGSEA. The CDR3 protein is CSVRTGTLNLAKNIQYF. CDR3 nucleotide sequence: TGCAGCGTTCGTACCGGGACTTTGAATTTAGCCAAAAACATTCAGTACTTC.

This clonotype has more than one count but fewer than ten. The CDR3 protein is CASSSGGPNEQFF. The CDR3 nucleotides read TGTGCCAGCAGTTCGGGGGGCCCGAATGAGCAGTTCTTC. This rearrangement joins TRBV7-2 to TRBJ2-1, with D tentatively TRBD2 (7 bases). This CDR3 contains 13 residues. Germline CDR1 and CDR2: SGHTA and FQGNSA. The V end lost 6 bases, the J end lost 7 bases, and 13 bases lay between the germline ends.

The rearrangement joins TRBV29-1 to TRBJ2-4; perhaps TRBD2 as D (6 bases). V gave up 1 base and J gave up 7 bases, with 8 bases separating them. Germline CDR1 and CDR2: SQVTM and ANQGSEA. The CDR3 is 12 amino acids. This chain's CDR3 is CSVEVGGNIQYF. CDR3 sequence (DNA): TGCAGCGTTGAAGTGGGGGGTAACATTCAGTACTTC.

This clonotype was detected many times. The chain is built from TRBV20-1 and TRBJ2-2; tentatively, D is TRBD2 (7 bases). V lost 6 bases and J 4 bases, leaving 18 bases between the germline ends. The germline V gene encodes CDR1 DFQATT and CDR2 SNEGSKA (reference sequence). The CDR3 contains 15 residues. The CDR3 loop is CSASRGGASTGELFF. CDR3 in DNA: TGCAGTGCCTCCCGCGGGGGCGCATCCACCGGGGAGCTGTTTTTT.

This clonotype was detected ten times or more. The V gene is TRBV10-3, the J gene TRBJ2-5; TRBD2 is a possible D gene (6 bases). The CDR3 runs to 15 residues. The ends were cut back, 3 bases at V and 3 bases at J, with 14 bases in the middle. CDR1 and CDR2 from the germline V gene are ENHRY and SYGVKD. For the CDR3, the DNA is TGTGCCATCAGTGACGCTCTAGCGAATAAAGAGACCCAGTACTTC. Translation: CAISDALANKETQYF.

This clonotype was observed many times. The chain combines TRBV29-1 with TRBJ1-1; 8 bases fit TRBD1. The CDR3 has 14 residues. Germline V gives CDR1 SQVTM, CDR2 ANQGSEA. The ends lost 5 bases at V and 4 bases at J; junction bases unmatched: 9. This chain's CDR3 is CSVTGDRLSTEAFF. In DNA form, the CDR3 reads TGCAGCGTTACCGGGGACAGGTTGTCCACTGAAGCTTTCTTT.

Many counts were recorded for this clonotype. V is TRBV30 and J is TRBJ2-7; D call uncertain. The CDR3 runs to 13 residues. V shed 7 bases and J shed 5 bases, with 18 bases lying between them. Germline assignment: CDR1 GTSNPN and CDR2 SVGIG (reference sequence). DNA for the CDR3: TGTGCCTCTGACGGGTTCTGGGCTGACGAGCAGTACTTC. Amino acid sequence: CASDGFWADEQYF.

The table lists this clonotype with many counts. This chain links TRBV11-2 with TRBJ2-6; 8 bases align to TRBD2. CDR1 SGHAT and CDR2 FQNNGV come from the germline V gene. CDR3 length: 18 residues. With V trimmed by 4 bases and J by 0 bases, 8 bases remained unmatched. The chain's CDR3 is CASSSPREGPSGANVLTF. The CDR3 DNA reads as TGTGCCAGCAGCTCCCCCCGGGAGGGGCCCTCTGGGGCCAACGTCCTGACTTTC.

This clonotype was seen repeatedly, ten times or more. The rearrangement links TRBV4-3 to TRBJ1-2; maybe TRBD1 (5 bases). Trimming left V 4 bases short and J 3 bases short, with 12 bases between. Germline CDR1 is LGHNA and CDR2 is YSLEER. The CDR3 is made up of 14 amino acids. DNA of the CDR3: TGCGCCAGCAGCCCCCTATGGGGCGACTATGGCTACACCTTC. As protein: CASSPLWGDYGYTF.